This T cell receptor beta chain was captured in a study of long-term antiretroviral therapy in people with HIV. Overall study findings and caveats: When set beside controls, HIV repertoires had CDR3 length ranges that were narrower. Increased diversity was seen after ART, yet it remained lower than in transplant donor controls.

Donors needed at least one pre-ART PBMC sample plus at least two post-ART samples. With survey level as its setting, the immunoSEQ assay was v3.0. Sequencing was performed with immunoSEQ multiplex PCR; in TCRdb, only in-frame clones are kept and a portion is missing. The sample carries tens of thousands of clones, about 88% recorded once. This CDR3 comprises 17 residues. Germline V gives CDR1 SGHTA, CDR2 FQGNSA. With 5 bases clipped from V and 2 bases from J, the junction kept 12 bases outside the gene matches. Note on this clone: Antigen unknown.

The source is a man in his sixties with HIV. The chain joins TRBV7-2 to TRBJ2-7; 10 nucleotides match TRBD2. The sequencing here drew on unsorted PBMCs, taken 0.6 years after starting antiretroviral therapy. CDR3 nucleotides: TGTGCCAGCAGCCTGCCAGTAGCGGGGGGATCGGCCTACGAGCAGTACTTC. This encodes CASSLPVAGGSAYEQYF.